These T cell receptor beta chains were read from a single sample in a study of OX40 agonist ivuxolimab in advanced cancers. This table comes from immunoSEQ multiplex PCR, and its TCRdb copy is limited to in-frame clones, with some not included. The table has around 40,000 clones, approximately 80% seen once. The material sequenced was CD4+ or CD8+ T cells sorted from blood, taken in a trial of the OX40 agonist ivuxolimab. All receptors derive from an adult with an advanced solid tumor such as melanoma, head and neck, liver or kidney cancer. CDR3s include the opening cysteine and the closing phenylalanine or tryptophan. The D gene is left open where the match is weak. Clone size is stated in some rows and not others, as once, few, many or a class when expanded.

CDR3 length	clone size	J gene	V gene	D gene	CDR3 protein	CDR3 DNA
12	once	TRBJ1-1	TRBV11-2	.	CASSFSRTEAFF	TGTGCCAGCAGCTTCTCCCGAACTGAAGCTTTCTTT
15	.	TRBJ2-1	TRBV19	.	CASSIGASSYNEQFF	TGTGCCAGTAGTATTGGCGCAAGCTCCTACAATGAGCAGTTCTTC
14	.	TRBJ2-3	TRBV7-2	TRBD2	CAGSSGFSTDTQYF	TGTGCCGGTTCTAGCGGATTTAGCACAGATACGCAGTATTTT
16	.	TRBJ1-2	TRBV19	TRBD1	CASSTPDRGRGYGYTF	TGTGCCAGTAGTACCCCGGACAGGGGGCGCGGCTATGGCTACACCTTC
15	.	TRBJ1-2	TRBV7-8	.	CASSLYQGDFYGYTF	TGTGCCAGCAGCTTATATCAGGGAGACTTCTATGGCTACACCTTC
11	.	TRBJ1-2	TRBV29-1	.	CSVGQDYGYTF	TGCAGCGTTGGGCAGGACTATGGCTACACCTTC
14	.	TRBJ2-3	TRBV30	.	CAWSNGQSTDTQYF	TGTGCCTGGAGTAACGGACAGAGCACAGATACGCAGTATTTT
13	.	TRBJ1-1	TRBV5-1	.	CASTSRSNTEAFF	TGCGCCAGCACTTCGAGGAGTAACACTGAAGCTTTCTTT
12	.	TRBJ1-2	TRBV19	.	CASKGLGYGYTF	TGTGCCAGTAAGGGGCTGGGATATGGCTACACCTTC
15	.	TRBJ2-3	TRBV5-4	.	CASSFMAASTDTQYF	TGTGCCAGCAGCTTTATGGCAGCCAGCACAGATACGCAGTATTTT
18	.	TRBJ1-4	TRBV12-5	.	CASATTGGVQVTNEKLFF	TGTGCTAGTGCCACAACGGGGGGCGTACAGGTGACTAATGAAAAACTGTTTTTT
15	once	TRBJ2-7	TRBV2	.	CASTLTESSSYEQYF	TGTGCCAGCACCCTGACGGAGAGTAGCTCCTACGAGCAGTACTTC
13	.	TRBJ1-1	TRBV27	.	CASFLGGLTEAFF	TGTGCCAGCTTCCTAGGAGGGCTGACTGAAGCTTTCTTT
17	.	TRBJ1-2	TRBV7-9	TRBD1	CASSGDRGLRSRYGYTF	TGTGCCAGCAGCGGGGACAGGGGATTACGCTCTAGGTATGGCTACACCTTC
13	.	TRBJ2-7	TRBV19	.	CATSTQRSYEQYF	TGTGCCACCAGCACACAGCGCTCCTACGAGCAGTACTTC
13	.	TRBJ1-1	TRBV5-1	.	CASSFGRDTEAFF	TGCGCCAGCAGCTTTGGGCGGGACACTGAAGCTTTCTTT
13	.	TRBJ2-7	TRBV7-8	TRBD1	CASSSGQGGEQYF	TGTGCCAGCAGCTCCGGACAGGGCGGCGAGCAGTACTTC
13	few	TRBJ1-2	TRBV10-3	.	CAISAGTNYGYTF	TGTGCCATCAGTGCTGGCACAAACTATGGCTACACCTTC
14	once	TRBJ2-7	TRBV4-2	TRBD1	CASSPGQSGYEQYF	TGTGCCAGCAGCCCGGGACAGTCAGGCTACGAGCAGTACTTC
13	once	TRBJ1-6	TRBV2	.	CASRIGVDSPLHF	TGTGCCAGCAGGATCGGGGTCGATTCACCCCTCCACTTT
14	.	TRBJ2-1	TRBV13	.	CASSLLRGMNEQFF	TGTGCCAGCAGCTTATTGAGGGGGATGAATGAGCAGTTCTTC
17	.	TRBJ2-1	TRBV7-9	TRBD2	CASSLAGAGVAYNEQFF	TGTGCCAGCAGCTTAGCGGGAGCGGGAGTGGCCTACAATGAGCAGTTCTTC
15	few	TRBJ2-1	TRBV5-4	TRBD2	CASTQGLAGGNEQFF	TGTGCCAGCACGCAAGGACTAGCGGGAGGGAATGAGCAGTTCTTC
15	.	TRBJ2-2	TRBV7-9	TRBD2	CASSGGTSGTGELFF	TGTGCCAGCAGCGGCGGGACTAGCGGAACCGGGGAGCTGTTTTTT
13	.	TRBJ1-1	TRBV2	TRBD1	CASKGQMNTEAFF	TGTGCCAGCAAGGGACAGATGAACACTGAAGCTTTCTTT
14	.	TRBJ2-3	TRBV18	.	CASSPLGDSDTQYF	TGTGCCAGCTCACCCTTAGGGGATTCAGATACGCAGTATTTT
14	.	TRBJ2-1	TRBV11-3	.	CASSLQGSGNEQFF	TGTGCCAGCAGCTTACAGGGGTCGGGAAATGAGCAGTTCTTC
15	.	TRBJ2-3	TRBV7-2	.	CASSLAWESGGTQYF	TGTGCCAGCAGCTTAGCTTGGGAGTCTGGGGGTACGCAGTATTTT
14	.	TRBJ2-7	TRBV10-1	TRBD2	CASSPRASGSEQYF	TGCGCCAGCAGTCCCCGAGCTAGCGGGAGCGAGCAGTACTTC
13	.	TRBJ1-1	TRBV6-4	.	CASSDRGDTEAFF	TGTGCCAGCAGTGATCGGGGAGACACTGAAGCTTTCTTT
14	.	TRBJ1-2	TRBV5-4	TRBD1	CASSRTGDTYGYTF	TGTGCCAGCAGTCGGACAGGAGATACCTATGGCTACACCTTC
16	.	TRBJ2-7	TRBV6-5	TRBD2	CASSYSGVAGGYEQYF	TGTGCCAGCAGTTACTCTGGGGTAGCGGGAGGGTACGAGCAGTACTTC
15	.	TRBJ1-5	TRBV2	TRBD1	CASRPDRAGNQPQHF	TGTGCCAGCAGACCCGACAGGGCTGGCAATCAGCCCCAGCATTTT
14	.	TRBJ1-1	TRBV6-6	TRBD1	CASRRRDRGTEAFF	TGTGCCAGCAGACGCCGGGACAGGGGTACTGAAGCTTTCTTT
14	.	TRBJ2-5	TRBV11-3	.	CASSSLGGQETQYF	TGTGCCAGCAGCTCGCTCGGTGGACAAGAGACCCAGTACTTC
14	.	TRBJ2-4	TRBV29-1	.	CSVVWLGAKNIQYF	TGCAGCGTTGTGTGGCTGGGGGCCAAAAACATTCAGTACTTC
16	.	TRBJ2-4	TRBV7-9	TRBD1	CASSLTGGRSKNIQYF	TGTGCCAGCAGCTTAACAGGGGGGAGATCCAAAAACATTCAGTACTTC
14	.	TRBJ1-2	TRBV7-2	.	CASSLAQGELGYTF	TGTGCCAGCAGCTTAGCACAGGGAGAATTGGGCTACACCTTC
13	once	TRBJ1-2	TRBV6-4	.	CASSVGANYGYTF	TGTGCCAGCAGTGTGGGAGCTAACTATGGCTACACCTTC
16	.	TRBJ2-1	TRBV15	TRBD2	CATSRFSGSIYNEQFF	TGTGCCACCAGCAGATTTAGCGGGAGCATTTACAATGAGCAGTTCTTC
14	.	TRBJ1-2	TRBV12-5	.	CASGKPDGDYGYTF	TGTGCTAGTGGGAAACCCGACGGAGACTATGGCTACACCTTC
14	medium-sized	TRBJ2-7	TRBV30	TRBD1	CAWRGTGAAYEQYF	TGTGCCTGGAGAGGGACAGGGGCAGCCTACGAGCAGTACTTC
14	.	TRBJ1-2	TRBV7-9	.	CASSLGQRNYGYTF	TGTGCCAGCAGCTTAGGACAACGTAACTATGGCTACACCTTC
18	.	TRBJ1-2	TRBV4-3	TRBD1	CASSQDTGGFVSALGYTF	TGCGCCAGCAGCCAGGATACAGGGGGCTTCGTGTCAGCCCTAGGCTACACCTTC
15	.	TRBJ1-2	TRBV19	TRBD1	CASSKARGSFDGYTF	TGTGCCAGTAGCAAGGCCAGGGGGTCGTTTGATGGCTACACCTTC
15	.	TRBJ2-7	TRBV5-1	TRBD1	CASSTQTGAQSLQYF	TGCGCCAGCAGCACACAGACAGGGGCGCAATCGTTGCAGTACTTC
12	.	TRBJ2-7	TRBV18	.	CASSPQGDEQYF	TGTGCCAGCTCACCACAGGGAGACGAGCAGTACTTC
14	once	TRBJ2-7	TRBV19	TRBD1	CASSIGTGVNEQYF	TGTGCCAGTAGTATCGGGACAGGGGTCAACGAGCAGTACTTC
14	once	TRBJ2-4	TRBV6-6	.	CASKLPGDQNIQYF	TGTGCCAGCAAGCTCCCAGGGGATCAAAACATTCAGTACTTC
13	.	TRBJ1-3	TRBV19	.	CASRPAPGNTIYF	TGTGCCAGTAGACCAGCCCCTGGAAACACCATATATTTT
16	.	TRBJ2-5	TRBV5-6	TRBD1	CASSYTGQGAGETQYF	TGTGCCAGCAGCTACACAGGACAGGGTGCGGGAGAGACCCAGTACTTC
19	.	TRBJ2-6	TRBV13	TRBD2	CASSTSGRATGPGANVLTF	TGTGCCAGCTCAACTAGCGGGAGGGCCACTGGGCCTGGGGCCAACGTCCTGACTTTC